This T cell receptor (beta chain) originates from a study of T-cell reconstitution after alpha-beta-depleted transplantation in children. This clonotype was recorded at least ten times. Preparation of the TCRbeta library involved a method that used unique molecular identifiers. One entry per CDR3 protein, called by TCRdb with MiXCR from the PCR reads. The sample lists more than 500,000 distinct CDR3 sequences; roughly an eighth were seen once. The germline CDR1 and CDR2 sequences are SGHRS and YFSETQ. Trimming pared 4 bases from V and 3 bases from J, leaving 20 bases between. The CDR3 extends over 17 amino acids.

The source is a female patient under 10 years old who had a stem cell transplant for aplastic anemia, so the T cells may come from the graft donor. The sequencing here drew on PBMCs, mostly from graft donor cells, taken 180 days after TCRalphabeta/CD19-depleted stem cell transplant. The gene calls are TRBV5-1 and TRBJ2-1, with D possibly being TRBD2 (5 bases). CDR3 DNA sequence: TGCGCCAGCAGCCCCCATGGAGCGGAGTCTATCTACAATGAGCAGTTCTTC. This codes for CASSPHGAESIYNEQFF.